This T cell receptor beta chain was sequenced for a study of graft-versus-host responses after intestinal transplantation. Graft-derived tissue was subjected to processing to liberate intraepithelial and lamina propria lymphocytes. The assay was immunoSEQ multiplex PCR, and TCRdb's table has in-frame clones only and misses some. The table shows more than 13,000 clones, with 67% occurring only once. CDR1 and CDR2 (germline): LNHDA, SQIVND (reference sequence). The CDR3 sequence is 13 residues long. V was cut by 2 bases and J by 7 bases, with 8 bases left in between. This clonotype was obtained from a human patient who received an intestinal transplant, so some T cells may come from the graft donor. The source was ileum tissue, collected 650 to 700 days after intestinal transplantation. V and J are TRBV19 and TRBJ2-2; weak D call: TRBD1 (5 bases). CDR3 sequence: CASSIKGLGELFF. The CDR3 coding sequence is TGTGCCAGTAGTATAAAGGGGCTCGGGGAGCTGTTTTTT.